This is a list of T cell receptor beta chains from one sample in a study of neurological immune-mediated disorders. TCRdb re-called the 5' RACE reads through MiXCR, storing one row per CDR3 protein. This sample has about 70,000 distinct CDR3 sequences, with around 3% found just once. The sequenced sample was PBMCs. The receptors here all came from a woman in her fifties or sixties with multiple sclerosis. Each CDR3 is given with its conserved first and last residue. The D gene is left open where the match is weak. Each size is once, few or many counts, or a class when the clone is expanded.

v_call,d_call,clone_size,j_call,cdr3_nt,cdr3_aa
TRBV27,.,many,TRBJ2-1,TGTGCCAGCAGAACAGCTGGATACAATGAGCAGTTCTTC,CASRTAGYNEQFF
TRBV25-1,TRBD2,many,TRBJ2-5,TGTGCCAGCCGACTAGCGGGGGCTGAGACCCAGTACTTC,CASRLAGAETQYF
TRBV20-1,.,many,TRBJ2-1,TGCAGTGCTAGCGACGGAACCTACAATGAGCAGTTCTTC,CSASDGTYNEQFF
TRBV24-1,TRBD2,many,TRBJ2-1,TGTGCCACCAGTGATGTAGCGGGATCCTGGGGCAATGAGCAGTTCTTC,CATSDVAGSWGNEQFF
TRBV9,.,many,TRBJ2-1,TGTGCCAGCAGCCGTAGACCCGACAATGAGCAGTTCTTC,CASSRRPDNEQFF
TRBV2,TRBD2,many,TRBJ2-1,TGTGCCAGCAAGGACACTCGGGGAGGGGAGCAGTTCTTC,CASKDTRGGEQFF
TRBV11-2,.,many,TRBJ1-4,TGTGCCAGCAGCTCTACGGAAAAACTGTTTTTT,CASSSTEKLFF
TRBV5-1,.,many,TRBJ2-1,TGCGCCAGCAGCTCTCGCGGGGAAAGCTCCTACAATGAGCAGTTCTTC,CASSSRGESSYNEQFF
TRBV7-6,.,few,TRBJ2-1,TGTGCCAGCAGCTTCGGGGCCACCACCTACAATGAGCAGTTCTTC,CASSFGATTYNEQFF
TRBV20-1,.,many,TRBJ1-2,TGCAGTGCTAGTCGGGAATACTATGGCTACACCTTC,CSASREYYGYTF
TRBV6-1,.,few,TRBJ2-1,TGTGCCAGCAGTGAAGTTGGCAGGGATGGCAATGAGCAGTTCTTC,CASSEVGRDGNEQFF
TRBV6-2/TRBV6-3,TRBD1,many,TRBJ2-7,TGTGCCAGCACTCGGACAGGTACCTACGAGCAGTACTTC,CASTRTGTYEQYF
TRBV27,TRBD2,many,TRBJ2-7,TGTGCCAGCAGTTTCGGGACTAGCTCCGACGAGCAGTACTTC,CASSFGTSSDEQYF
TRBV15,TRBD1,many,TRBJ2-1,TGTGCCACCAGCAGTACCCATCTCCGGACAGGAATTAACAATGAGCAGTTCTTC,CATSSTHLRTGINNEQFF
TRBV28,.,many,TRBJ1-5,TGTGCCTCGGGGGGCAGGGCGGATAGCAATCAGCCCCAGCATTTT,CASGGRADSNQPQHF
TRBV5-6,.,many,TRBJ2-1,TGTGCCTGCAGCCTGAGCTCCTACAATGAGCAGTTCTTC,CACSLSSYNEQFF
TRBV4-3,.,many,TRBJ2-5,TGCGCCAGCAGCCACGATAGTCGTGAGACCCAGTACTTC,CASSHDSRETQYF
TRBV6-5,.,many,TRBJ2-7,TGTGCCAGCAGTGACCTGAATTACGAGCAGTACTTC,CASSDLNYEQYF
TRBV11-2,.,many,TRBJ2-2,TGTGCCAGCAGCTTAGATCGCAGCTTTGGGGAGCTGTTTTTT,CASSLDRSFGELFF
TRBV18,TRBD1,many,TRBJ1-2,TGTGCCAGCTCACAGCAGGGGGCTAGCCGATCTTATGGCTACACCTTC,CASSQQGASRSYGYTF
TRBV12-3/TRBV12-4,TRBD2,many,TRBJ2-3,TGTGCCAGCAGTCTACTCCTAGCGGGGAGCACAGATACGCAGTATTTT,CASSLLLAGSTDTQYF
TRBV24-1,TRBD1,many,TRBJ2-3,TGTGCCACCAGTGCGGGACAGGGGGCGAGTGATACGCAGTATTTT,CATSAGQGASDTQYF
TRBV29-1,.,many,TRBJ2-1,TGCAGCGTTGAGGTCGGGGATCCAGGCGAGCAGTTCTTC,CSVEVGDPGEQFF